This T cell receptor beta chain comes out of a study of technical replicates of blood from a handful of donors. A note on this clone: Germline is not matched at one junction end, which may reflect a read error. Other DNA sequences of this sample code for an identical CDR3.

The length of the CDR3 is 16 residues. Per germline, CDR1 MNHNS and CDR2 SASEGT. Generated by immunoSEQ multiplex PCR, the TCRdb table keeps only in-frame clones and is missing some. This sample yields approximately 99,000 clones, of which 95% are seen a single time; roughly 0.2% belongs to the top ten. The J gene is TRBJ1-6, the V gene TRBV6-1; possible D gene TRBD1, 6 bases. The material sequenced was T cells isolated from PBMCs. The source of this sequence is a human donor in good health. The DNA of the CDR3 is TGTGCCAGTAGTGCCGGGATCACAGGGACGGATTCACCCCTCCACTTT. This codes for CASSAGITGTDSPLHF.